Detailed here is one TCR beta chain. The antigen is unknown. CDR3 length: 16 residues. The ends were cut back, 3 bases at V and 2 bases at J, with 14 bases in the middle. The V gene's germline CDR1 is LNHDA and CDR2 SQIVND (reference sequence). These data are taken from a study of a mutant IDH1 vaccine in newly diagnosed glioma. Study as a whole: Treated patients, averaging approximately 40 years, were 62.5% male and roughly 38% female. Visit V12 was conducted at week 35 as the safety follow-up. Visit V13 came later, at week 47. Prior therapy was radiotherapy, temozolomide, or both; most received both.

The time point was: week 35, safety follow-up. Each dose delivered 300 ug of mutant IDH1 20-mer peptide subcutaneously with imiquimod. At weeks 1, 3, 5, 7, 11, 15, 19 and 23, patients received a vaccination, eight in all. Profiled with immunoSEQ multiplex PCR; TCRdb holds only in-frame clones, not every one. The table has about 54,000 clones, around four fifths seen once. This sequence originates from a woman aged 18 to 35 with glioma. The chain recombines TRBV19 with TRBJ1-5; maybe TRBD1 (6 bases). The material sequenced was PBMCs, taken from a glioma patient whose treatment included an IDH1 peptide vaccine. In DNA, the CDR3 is TGTGCCAGTAGTATCGGGGGGCGGTCAGGCAATCAGCCCCAGCATTTT. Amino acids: CASSIGGRSGNQPQHF.